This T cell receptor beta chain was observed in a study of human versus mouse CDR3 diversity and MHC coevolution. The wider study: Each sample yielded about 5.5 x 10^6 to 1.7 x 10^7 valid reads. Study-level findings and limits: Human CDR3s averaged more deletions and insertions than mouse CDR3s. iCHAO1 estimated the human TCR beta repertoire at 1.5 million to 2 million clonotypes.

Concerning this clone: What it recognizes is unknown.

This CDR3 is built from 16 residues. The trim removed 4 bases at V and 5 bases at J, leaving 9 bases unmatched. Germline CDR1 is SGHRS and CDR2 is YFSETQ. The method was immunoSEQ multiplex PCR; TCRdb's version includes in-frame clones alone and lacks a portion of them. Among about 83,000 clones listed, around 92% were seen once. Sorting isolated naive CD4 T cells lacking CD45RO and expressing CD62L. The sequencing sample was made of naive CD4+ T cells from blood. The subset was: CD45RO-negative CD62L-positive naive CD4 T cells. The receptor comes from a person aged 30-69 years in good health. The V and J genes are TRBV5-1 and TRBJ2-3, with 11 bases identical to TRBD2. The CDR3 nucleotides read TGCGCCAGCAGCATAATAGCGGGGGGGCCAGTAGATACGCAGTATTTT. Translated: CASSIIAGGPVDTQYF.